Below are 14 T cell receptor beta chains sequenced from a single sample in a study of T cells after yellow fever vaccination. Using its own MiXCR run on the 5' RACE reads, TCRdb lists one record per CDR3 protein. The table lists 300,000 to 350,000 distinct CDR3 sequences, approximately 8% of them singletons. This material consisted of PBMCs, taken roughly 45 days after the first yellow fever vaccination. The receptors were sampled from a man between 18 and 29 years old who received the YFV17D yellow fever vaccine.

V is TRBV18 and J is TRBJ2-7; D may be TRBD1 (5 bases). Per the germline V gene, CDR1 is KGHSH and CDR2 is LQKENI. The CDR3 consists of 13 residues. Trimming shortened V by 7 bases and J by 4 bases, and 14 bases separated the two germline ends. CDR3 loop: CASLTATSYEQYV. The DNA for the CDR3 is TGTGCCAGCTTGACAGCCACCTCTTACGAGCAGTACGTC.

The V and J genes are TRBV29-1 and TRBJ2-2; TRBD1 might be the D (6 bases). Germline V lookup: CDR1 SQVTM, CDR2 ANQGSEA. The CDR3 is made up of 17 amino acids. V lost 4 bases, J lost 7 bases, and 25 bases lay in between. CDR3 loop: CSVGPGDGYGVVGELFF. CDR3 in DNA: TGCAGCGTTGGTCCAGGGGACGGGTATGGGGTGGTCGGGGAGCTGTTTTTT.

The V and J genes are TRBV25-1 and TRBJ1-4; 7 bases map to TRBD1. The length of the CDR3 is 13 residues. J gave up 7 bases and V 6 bases, and 5 bases lay outside the gene matches. Germline V gene data show CDR1 as MGHDK and CDR2 as SYGVNS. The CDR3 is CASRDTGVEKLFF. The DNA of the CDR3 is TGTGCCAGCAGGGATACAGGGGTTGAAAAACTGTTTTTT.

The CDR3: CASSLRTSGGGDEQFF. In DNA form, the CDR3 reads TGCGCCAGCAGCCTGCGGACTAGCGGGGGCGGGGATGAGCAGTTCTTC. The chain carries TRBV5-1 and TRBJ2-1, with TRBD2 matching over 13 bases. Germline V lookup: CDR1 SGHRS, CDR2 YFSETQ. The CDR3 runs 16 residues. V lost 4 bases and J lost 8; bases outside the gene matches: 9.

Ten or more counts support this clonotype. The V call is TRBV7-9, the J call TRBJ2-3, with D possibly being TRBD1 (6 bases). The germline V and J ends were trimmed by 7 bases and 5 bases, with 16 bases remaining between them. In germline, CDR1 is SEHNR, CDR2 FQNEAQ (reference sequence). The CDR3 spans 14 residues. The CDR3 DNA is TGTGCCAGCAACCGTGGACAGACCGAAGATACGCAGTATTTT. Protein: CASNRGQTEDTQYF. Full variable domain (missing parts from reference TRBV7-9 and TRBJ2-3): DTGVSQNPRHKITKRGQNVTFRCDPISEHNRLYWYRQTLGQGPEFLTYFQNEAQLEKSRLLSDRFSAERPKGSFSTLEIQRTEQGDSAMYLCASNRGQTEDTQYFGPGTRLTVL.

This clonotype has only a few counts. CDR3 amino acids: CASSAPGMNTEAFF. CDR3 coding DNA: TGTGCCAGCAGCGCCCCGGGTATGAACACTGAAGCTTTCTTT. The chain is built from TRBV5-5 and TRBJ1-1; D not certain. Germline V gives CDR1 SGHKS, CDR2 YYEKEE (reference sequence). V lost 4 bases and J 0 bases, leaving 10 bases between the germline ends. This CDR3 contains 14 residues. Full variable domain (remainder filled in from reference TRBV5-5 and TRBJ1-1): DAGVTQSPTHLIKTRGQQVTLRCSPISGHKSVSWYQQVLGQGPQFIFQYYEKEERGRGNFPDRFSARQFPNYSSELNVNALLLGDSALYLCASSAPGMNTEAFFGQGTRLTVV.

This clonotype has ten or more counts. V usage is TRBV5-1 and J usage is TRBJ2-5; D unclear. The germline gives CDR1 SGHRS, CDR2 YFSETQ. Trimming removed 7 bases at V and 3 bases at J, with 10 bases between. This CDR3 region has 12 residues. The CDR3 DNA is TGCGCCAGCCCCTATATTGAAGAGACCCAGTACTTC. Translation: CASPYIEETQYF. Full variable domain (missing parts from reference TRBV5-1 and TRBJ2-5): KAGVTQTPRYLIKTRGQQVTLSCSPISGHRSVSWYQQTPGQGLQFLFEYFSETQRNKGNFPGRFSGRQFSNSRSEMNVSTLELGDSALYLCASPYIEETQYFGPGTRLLVL.

V usage is TRBV11-3 and J usage is TRBJ2-7, with D hard to call. Trimming removed 3 bases at V and 4 bases at J, with 1 base between. The CDR3 consists of 10 residues. Germline CDR1 is SGHNT and CDR2 is YENEEA. The CDR3 reads CASSFYEQYV. In DNA, the CDR3 is TGTGCCAGCAGCTTTTACGAGCAGTACGTC.

This clonotype was seen a few times. The chain joins TRBV20-1 to TRBJ2-1; D not resolved. V lost 2 bases, J lost 2 bases, and 13 bases lay in between. CDR3 length: 15 residues. Germline assignment: CDR1 DFQATT and CDR2 SNEGSKA (reference sequence). Here the CDR3 reads CSARSPLEAYNEQFF. Here the CDR3 DNA reads TGCAGTGCTAGATCGCCCCTGGAAGCCTACAATGAGCAGTTCTTC.

V and J are TRBV4-1 and TRBJ1-5; 9 bases match TRBD1. The CDR3 has 15 amino acids. In germline, CDR1 is MGHRA, CDR2 YSYEKL. V trimming: 3 bases; J trimming: 3 bases; junction bases outside the gene matches: 3. In DNA form, the CDR3 reads TGCGCCAGCAGCCAGGGGACAGGGACCAATCAGCCCCAGCATTTT. Its protein product is CASSQGTGTNQPQHF.

This clonotype was counted between two and nine times. This rearrangement joins TRBV5-1 to TRBJ2-7; D might be TRBD2 (7 bases). CDR1 SGHRS and CDR2 YFSETQ come from the germline V gene. V was pared by 0 bases and J by 1 base, with 8 bases between. The CDR3 loop spans 14 amino acids. CDR3 in amino acids: CASSLEGGSYEQYV. The CDR3 DNA reads as TGCGCCAGCAGCTTGGAGGGGGGGTCCTACGAGCAGTACGTC.

This sequence joins TRBV11-2 and TRBJ2-3; TRBD2 aligns across 8 bases. Germline V gives CDR1 SGHAT, CDR2 FQNNGV. The CDR3 contains 16 residues. The V gene end was trimmed by 5 bases and the J gene end by 3 bases; junction bases not matched to a gene: 10. In DNA, the CDR3 is TGTGCCAGCAGCCCCCGGACTAGCTCGGGTACAGATACGCAGTATTTT. This translates into CASSPRTSSGTDTQYF.

This clonotype was seen more than once but under ten times. The CDR3: CASSQDRRGGYNEQFF. In DNA, the CDR3 is TGCGCCAGCAGCCAAGATCGAAGGGGGGGGTACAATGAGCAGTTCTTC. The chain recombines TRBV4-3 with TRBJ2-1, with D tentatively TRBD2 (7 bases). CDR1 is LGHNA, CDR2 YSLEER, per germline. With 0 bases removed from V and 4 bases from J, the gap between germline ends came to 13 bases. The CDR3 is 16 amino acids.

The CDR3 reads CASSRSGGDTIYF. The CDR3 nucleotides are TGTGCCAGCAGCCGGTCCGGGGGGGACACCATATATTTT. The chain joins TRBV7-8 to TRBJ1-3, with TRBD1 as a possible D gene (5 bases). Germline V gene sequence: CDR1 SGHVS, CDR2 FQNEAQ. This CDR3 spans 13 amino acids. Trimming took off 5 bases at V and 8 bases at J, with 13 bases between the two ends.